This record concerns one T cell receptor (beta chain) sequence. The data stem from a study of blood T cell repertoires in COVID-19. Study background: Acute-phase and convalescent COVID-19 samples originated in the United States, Italy and Spain. PBMCs, B-cell-depleted T cells, or T cells provided the cDNA or gDNA that made up the material.

In the authors' workflow: Amplification of reference gene primers was used by the study to estimate nucleated cell counts. Sequencing used immunoSEQ multiplex PCR; TCRdb keeps in-frame clones, though not all of them. The DNA was the basis for D and trimming; V, J and clone size are from that table. Seen here are more than 200,000 clones, 88% observed once, and the top ten hold 1.5% to 2%. The CDR3 sequence is 14 residues long. The germline V gene encodes CDR1 SGHRS and CDR2 YFSETQ. Deletions cut 4 bases from V and 4 bases from J, with 9 bases between. The sequenced material came from peripheral blood. The genes are TRBV5-1 and TRBJ1-6; a possible D gene is TRBD1 (6 bases). The source of this sequence is a man aged 65-85 years with acute or convalescent COVID-19. The CDR3 loop is CASSQGSYNSPLHF. CDR3 DNA sequence: TGCGCCAGCAGCCAGGGGTCTTATAATTCACCCCTCCACTTT.